This is a list of T cell receptor beta chains from one sample in a study of T cell responses to AZD1222 COVID-19 vaccine. Produced via immunoSEQ multiplex PCR; TCRdb's table is partial and in-frame only. The sample has around 63,000 clones, approximately 85% seen once. Sequenced material: peripheral blood, taken on day 0 of AZD1222 vaccination. These TCRs come from an adult in good health. The CDR3 runs from the conserved cysteine through the conserved F or W. The D gene is left open where the match is weak. Size is omitted from some rows. Given values are once, few, many or a class for expanded clones.

clone size	J gene	D gene	V gene	CDR3 protein	CDR3 DNA
few	TRBJ1-1	-	TRBV5-4	CASSDRGNTEAFF	TGTGCCAGCAGCGATCGAGGGAACACTGAAGCTTTCTTT
-	TRBJ2-3	TRBD2	TRBV6-2/TRBV6-3	CASSPEGAGQDTQYF	TGTGCCAGCAGCCCCGAGGGAGCGGGGCAAGATACGCAGTATTTT
-	TRBJ2-7	-	TRBV11-2	CASSLLSEQYF	TGTGCCAGCAGCTTACTTTCCGAGCAGTACTTC
-	TRBJ1-2	-	TRBV29-1	CSVMATGIGYTF	TGCAGCGTTATGGCCACAGGGATAGGCTACACCTTC
-	TRBJ1-4	-	TRBV19	CASSIWKNEKLFF	TGTGCCAGTAGTATATGGAAAAATGAAAAACTGTTTTTT
few	TRBJ1-6	-	TRBV3-1/TRBV3-2	CASSHGESPLHF	TGTGCCAGCAGCCACGGGGAGTCACCCCTCCACTTT
-	TRBJ1-5	-	TRBV7-8	CASSLAGTPSNQPQHF	TGTGCCAGCAGCTTGGCCGGGACACCCAGCAATCAGCCCCAGCATTTT
-	TRBJ1-1	TRBD1	TRBV7-2	CASSSTGTGVNTEAFF	TGTGCCAGCAGCAGCACCGGGACAGGGGTGAACACTGAAGCTTTCTTT
-	TRBJ1-5	TRBD1	TRBV19	CASSIYGTGSNQPQHF	TGTGCCAGTAGTATATACGGGACAGGGAGCAATCAGCCCCAGCATTTT
-	TRBJ2-7	TRBD1	TRBV27	CASTTGTASYEQYF	TGTGCCAGCACAACCGGGACAGCCTCCTACGAGCAGTACTTC
-	TRBJ2-1	TRBD2	TRBV13	CASSLGPSGGANEQFF	TGTGCCAGCAGCTTAGGGCCCAGCGGGGGGGCCAATGAGCAGTTCTTC
-	TRBJ1-2	-	TRBV19	CASSMGKGGSTF	TGTGCCAGTAGTATGGGCAAAGGTGGCTCCACCTTC
-	TRBJ1-2	TRBD1	TRBV6-2/TRBV6-3	CASSSPGTGDYGYTF	TGTGCCAGCAGTTCGCCCGGGACAGGGGACTATGGCTACACCTTC
once	TRBJ2-1	TRBD2	TRBV10-2	CASSVLAVYNEQFF	TGCGCCAGCAGTGTACTAGCGGTTTACAATGAGCAGTTCTTC
few	TRBJ2-7	-	TRBV11-3	CASSLPPSRSSYEQYF	TGTGCCAGCAGCTTACCCCCTTCTAGGTCCTCCTACGAGCAGTACTTC
-	TRBJ1-2	TRBD1	TRBV25-1	CASRALGEQGVGGYTF	TGTGCCAGCAGGGCCCTAGGTGAACAGGGGGTAGGAGGCTACACCTTC
-	TRBJ2-3	-	TRBV9	CASSSLTDTQYF	TGTGCCAGCAGCTCCCTTACAGATACGCAGTATTTT
-	TRBJ2-7	-	TRBV6-5	CASTPRDNSYEQYF	TGTGCCAGCACCCCGAGGGACAACTCCTACGAGCAGTACTTC
few	TRBJ1-4	TRBD1	TRBV29-1	CSVLNLDRGFEKLFF	TGCAGCGTTCTAAACTTGGACAGGGGGTTTGAAAAACTGTTTTTT
-	TRBJ2-3	-	TRBV6-1	CASSVTDTQYF	TGTGCCAGCAGTGTCACAGATACGCAGTATTTT
-	TRBJ2-2	TRBD2	TRBV5-1	CASRPPGLAEPNTGELFF	TGCGCCAGCAGACCCCCGGGACTAGCGGAGCCGAACACCGGGGAGCTGTTTTTT
-	TRBJ1-5	-	TRBV19	CATSTERFNQPQHF	TGTGCCACTTCGACAGAAAGGTTCAATCAGCCCCAGCATTTT
-	TRBJ2-7	-	TRBV4-2	CASSPPGSGSYEQYF	TGTGCCAGCAGCCCACCGGGATCCGGCTCCTACGAGCAGTACTTC
-	TRBJ1-4	TRBD1	TRBV19	CASSRDRGREKLFF	TGTGCCAGTAGTAGAGACAGGGGGCGAGAAAAACTGTTTTTT
-	TRBJ2-7	-	TRBV3-1/TRBV3-2	CASSPATLGSNNYEQYF	TGTGCCAGCAGCCCCGCTACTCTAGGGTCCAACAACTACGAGCAGTACTTC
-	TRBJ1-1	TRBD1	TRBV28	CASSVRGRGTEAFF	TGTGCCAGCAGTGTCAGGGGGCGGGGCACTGAAGCTTTCTTT
few	TRBJ2-1	-	TRBV18	CASSPRAADAYNEQFF	TGTGCCAGCTCACCAAGGGCAGCCGACGCCTACAATGAGCAGTTCTTC
-	TRBJ2-7	-	TRBV19	CASSINWQANYEQYF	TGTGCCAGTAGTATCAATTGGCAGGCCAACTACGAGCAGTACTTC
-	TRBJ2-4	TRBD1	TRBV2	CASRSRGNIQYF	TGTGCCAGCAGGAGCAGGGGGAACATTCAGTACTTC
-	TRBJ2-7	TRBD1	TRBV6-5	CASSYRQGASSYEQYF	TGTGCCAGCAGTTACCGACAGGGGGCGAGTTCGTACGAGCAGTACTTC
-	TRBJ1-2	-	TRBV28	CASSSGQILGNYGYTF	TGTGCCAGCAGTTCCGGACAGATTTTGGGTAACTATGGCTACACCTTC
-	TRBJ2-1	-	TRBV5-1	CASSLALTARTYEQFF	TGCGCCAGCAGCTTGGCGCTTACAGCCCGGACTTATGAGCAGTTCTTC
-	TRBJ2-2	-	TRBV6-5	CATQFLGTGELFF	TGTGCCACCCAATTCCTGGGGACCGGGGAGCTGTTTTTT
-	TRBJ1-2	-	TRBV5-8	CASSRQDLNYGYTF	TGTGCCAGCAGCCGACAGGATCTTAACTATGGCTACACCTTC
-	TRBJ1-5	-	TRBV5-1	CASAALGGPNQPQHF	TGCGCCAGCGCCGCTCTCGGGGGGCCCAATCAGCCCCAGCATTTT
-	TRBJ1-6	-	TRBV28	CASSFRGSPLHF	TGTGCCAGCAGTTTTAGGGGATCACCCCTCCACTTT
-	TRBJ1-4	-	TRBV1	CTSSRGVRGREKLFF	TGCACCAGCAGCCGGGGGGTGCGGGGGCGGGAAAAACTGTTTTTT
-	TRBJ1-3	TRBD1	TRBV12-5	CASGLGQAGNTIYF	TGTGCTAGTGGCCTAGGACAGGCTGGAAACACCATATATTTT
-	TRBJ1-3	-	TRBV14	CASSTGSGNTIYF	TGTGCCAGCAGCACCGGGTCTGGAAACACCATATATTTT
once	TRBJ1-2	-	TRBV20-1	CSASSVVLPTNYGYTF	TGCAGTGCTAGTTCGGTAGTCCTCCCCACTAATTATGGCTACACCTTC
-	TRBJ2-7	TRBD2	TRBV7-2	CASSPSSGGPSHEQYF	TGTGCCAGCAGCCCGTCTAGCGGGGGGCCTTCCCACGAGCAGTACTTC
-	TRBJ1-6	-	TRBV2	CASSVLGLTNSPLHF	TGTGCCAGCAGTGTATTAGGACTGACTAATTCACCCCTCCACTTT
-	TRBJ1-2	TRBD1	TRBV3-1/TRBV3-2	CASSRAGGKDYGYTF	TGTGCCAGCAGCCGAGCAGGGGGGAAAGACTATGGCTACACCTTC
-	TRBJ2-6	-	TRBV19	CASSNFRDVDSGANVLTF	TGTGCCAGTAGTAATTTTCGGGACGTTGACTCTGGGGCCAACGTCCTGACTTTC
-	TRBJ1-2	TRBD1	TRBV7-2	CASSPLDRVQTYGYTF	TGTGCCAGCAGCCCCCTGGACAGGGTCCAAACCTATGGCTACACCTTC
-	TRBJ1-1	-	TRBV9	CASSGTGFSNTEAFF	TGTGCCAGCAGCGGTACAGGGTTCTCGAACACTGAAGCTTTCTTT
-	TRBJ1-5	-	TRBV6-1	CASSDRQMLSNQPQHF	TGTGCCAGCAGTGACCGACAGATGCTTAGCAATCAGCCCCAGCATTTT
-	TRBJ1-1	-	TRBV7-2	CASSPRGGVNTEAFF	TGTGCCAGCAGCCCCCGTGGGGGGGTCAACACTGAAGCTTTCTTT
few	TRBJ2-7	TRBD1	TRBV12-3/TRBV12-4	CASSAWTGVEQYF	TGTGCCAGCAGCGCCTGGACAGGGGTTGAGCAGTACTTC
few	TRBJ1-2	TRBD1	TRBV28	CASSQGRGLNYGYTF	TGTGCCAGCAGCCAGGGAAGGGGGCTGAACTATGGCTACACCTTC